This T cell receptor beta chain came from a study of T-cell reconstitution after alpha-beta-depleted transplantation in children. The study, taken as a whole, reports: Newly produced T cells mostly accounted for T-cell counts and diversity one year post-transplant. About two months after transplant, alpha-beta T cells reportedly came from several hundred expanded graft clones.

Preparation of the TCRbeta library was carried out with unique molecular identifiers. TCRdb re-called the PCR reads with MiXCR, one entry per CDR3 protein. The sample records about 460,000 distinct CDR3 sequences, roughly a tenth being singletons. The ends were cut back, 3 bases at V and 4 bases at J, with 9 bases in the middle. The CDR3 sequence is 14 residues long. Germline CDR1 and CDR2: KGHDR and SFDVKD. This clonotype was observed at least ten times. Its antigen is as yet unknown. This chain joins TRBV24-1 and TRBJ2-1; D is ambiguous. The clonotype originates from a child under 10 years old with inherited bone marrow failure, due to receive a stem cell transplant. The specimen comprised PBMCs, sampled before TCRalphabeta/CD19-depleted stem cell transplant. The CDR3, as DNA: TGTGCCACCAGTGATCGAGGATCTTACAATGAGCAGTTCTTC. It yields the protein CATSDRGSYNEQFF.